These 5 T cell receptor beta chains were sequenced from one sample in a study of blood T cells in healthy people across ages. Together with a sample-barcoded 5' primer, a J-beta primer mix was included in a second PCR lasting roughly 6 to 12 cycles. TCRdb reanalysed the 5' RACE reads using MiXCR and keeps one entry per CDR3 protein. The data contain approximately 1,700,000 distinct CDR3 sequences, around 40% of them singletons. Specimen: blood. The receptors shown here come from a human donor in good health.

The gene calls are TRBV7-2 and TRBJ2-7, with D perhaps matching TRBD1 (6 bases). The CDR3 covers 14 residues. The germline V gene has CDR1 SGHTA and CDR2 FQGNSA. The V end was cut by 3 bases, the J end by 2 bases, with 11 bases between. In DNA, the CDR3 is TGTGCCAGCAGCTTTGCAGGGGCCCCCTACGAGCAGTACTTC. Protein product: CASSFAGAPYEQYF.

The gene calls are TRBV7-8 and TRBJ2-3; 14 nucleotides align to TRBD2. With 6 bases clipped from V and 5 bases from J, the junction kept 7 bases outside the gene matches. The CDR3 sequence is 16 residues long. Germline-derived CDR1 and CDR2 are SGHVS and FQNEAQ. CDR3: CASSPRTSGGIDTQYF. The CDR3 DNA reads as TGTGCCAGCAGTCCCCGGACTAGCGGGGGGATAGATACGCAGTATTTT.

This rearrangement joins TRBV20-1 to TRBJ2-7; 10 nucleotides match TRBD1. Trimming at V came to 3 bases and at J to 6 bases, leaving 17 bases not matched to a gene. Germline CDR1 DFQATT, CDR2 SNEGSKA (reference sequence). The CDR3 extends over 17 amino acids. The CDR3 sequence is CSASNLGARQGAGEQYF. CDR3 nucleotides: TGCAGTGCTAGTAATCTTGGGGCGAGACAGGGGGCGGGCGAGCAGTACTTC.

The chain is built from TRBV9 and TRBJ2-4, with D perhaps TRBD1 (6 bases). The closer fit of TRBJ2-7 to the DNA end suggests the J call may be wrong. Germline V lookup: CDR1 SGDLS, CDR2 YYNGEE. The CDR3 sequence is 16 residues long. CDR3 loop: CASSRRTDTILYEQYF. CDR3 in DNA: TGTGCCAGCAGCCGACGGACAGACACTATTCTGTACGAGCAGTACTTC.

For the CDR3, the DNA is TGTGCCAGCAGCTTCAGGGGTGATCACTATGGCTACACCTTC. This sequence encodes CASSFRGDHYGYTF. The rearrangement uses TRBV12-3 or TRBV12-4 and TRBJ1-2; TRBD1 might be the D (6 bases). CDR3 length equals 14 residues. V was clipped by 6 bases and J by 3 bases, with 14 bases between them.